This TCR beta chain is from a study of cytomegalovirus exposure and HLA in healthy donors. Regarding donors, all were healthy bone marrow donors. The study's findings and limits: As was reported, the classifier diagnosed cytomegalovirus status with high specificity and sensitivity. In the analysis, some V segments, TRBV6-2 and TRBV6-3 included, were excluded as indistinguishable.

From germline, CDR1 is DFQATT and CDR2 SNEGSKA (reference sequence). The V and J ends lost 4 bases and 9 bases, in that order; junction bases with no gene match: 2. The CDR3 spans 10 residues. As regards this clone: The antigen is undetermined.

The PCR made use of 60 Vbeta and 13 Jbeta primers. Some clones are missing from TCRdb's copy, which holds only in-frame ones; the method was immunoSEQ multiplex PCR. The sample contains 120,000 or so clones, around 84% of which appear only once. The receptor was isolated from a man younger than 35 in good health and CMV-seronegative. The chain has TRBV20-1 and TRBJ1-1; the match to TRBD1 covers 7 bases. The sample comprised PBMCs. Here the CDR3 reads CSAKGQQAFF. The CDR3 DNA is TGCAGTGCTAAGGGACAGCAAGCTTTCTTT.